This T cell receptor (beta chain) emerged from a study of blood T cell repertoires in COVID-19. The overall study: Collection of acute and convalescent COVID-19 samples took place in the United States, Italy and Spain. Sample material is recorded as cDNA or gDNA derived from T cells, B-cell-depleted T cells, or PBMCs.

V lost 4 bases, J lost 2 bases, and 11 bases lay in between. This CDR3 is built from 13 residues. Per germline, CDR1 SQVTM and CDR2 ANQGSEA. How the authors handled the data: Nucleated cell counts were estimated from reference gene primer amplification. Using immunoSEQ multiplex PCR, the repertoire was profiled, and TCRdb retains in-frame clones only, with some absent. Clone size and V and J calls were adopted from that table, with D and trimming inferred from the DNA. The sample consists of about 120,000 clones, 85% of them appearing once. The rearrangement links TRBV29-1 to TRBJ1-1; weak D call: TRBD1 (5 bases). The TCR was taken from an elderly woman with acute or convalescent COVID-19. The specimen was peripheral blood. Written as DNA, the CDR3 is TGCAGCGTTGCCCGACAGCTAAACACTGAAGCTTTCTTT. Its translation: CSVARQLNTEAFF.